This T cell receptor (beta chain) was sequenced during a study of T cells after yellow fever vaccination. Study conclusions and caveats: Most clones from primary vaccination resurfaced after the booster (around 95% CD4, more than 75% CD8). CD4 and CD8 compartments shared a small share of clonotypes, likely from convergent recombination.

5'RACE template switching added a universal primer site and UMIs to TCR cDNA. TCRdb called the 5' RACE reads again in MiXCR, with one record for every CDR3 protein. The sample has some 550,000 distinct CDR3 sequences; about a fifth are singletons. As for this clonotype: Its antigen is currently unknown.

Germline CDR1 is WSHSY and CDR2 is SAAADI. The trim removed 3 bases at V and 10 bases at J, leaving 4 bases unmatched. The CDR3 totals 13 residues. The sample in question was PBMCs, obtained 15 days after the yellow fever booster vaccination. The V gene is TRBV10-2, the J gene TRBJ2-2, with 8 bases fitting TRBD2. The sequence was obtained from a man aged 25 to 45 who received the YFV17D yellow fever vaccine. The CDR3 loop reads CASSERGGVELFF. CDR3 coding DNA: TGCGCCAGCAGTGAACGGGGGGGTGTGGAGCTGTTTTTT.